Below, 14 T cell receptor beta chains from the same sample are listed, as sequenced in a study of beta chain features in type 1 diabetes. All of the isolated RNA was reverse transcribed, so expressed TCRB transcripts were sequenced. Generated by immunoSEQ multiplex PCR, the TCRdb table keeps only in-frame clones and is missing some. The top ten hold approximately 0.47% of the sample, which has more than 300,000 clones, 8% seen once. The sample consisted of central memory CD4+ T cells from blood. These receptors were collected from a woman aged 18-35 years in good health.

This clone was observed at least ten times. This chain connects TRBV5-4 to TRBJ2-2, with D maybe TRBD1 (6 bases). There are 16 residues in the CDR3. Germline-derived CDR1 and CDR2 are SGHNT and YYREEE (reference sequence). The V end was cut by 4 bases, the J end by 3 bases, with 16 bases between. CDR3 loop: CASSPENSGDTGELFF. CDR3 coding DNA: TGTGCCAGCAGCCCAGAGAACTCAGGGGACACCGGGGAGCTGTTTTTT. Based on the CDR3 plus reference TRBV5-4 and TRBJ2-2, the full variable domain is ETGVTQSPTHLIKTRGQQVTLRCSSQSGHNTVSWYQQALGQGPQFIFQYYREEENGRGNFPPRFSGLQFPNYSSELNVNALELDDSALYLCASSPENSGDTGELFFGEGSRLTVL.

This clone was observed a handful of times. This chain links TRBV29-1 with TRBJ1-2; tentatively, D is TRBD1 (5 bases). The germline V gene encodes CDR1 SQVTM and CDR2 ANQGSEA. V lost 6 bases, J lost 8 bases, and 16 bases lay in between. This CDR3 has 12 residues. As DNA, the CDR3 is TGCAGCGTAAGATTGAGGGGCAGGGGCTACACCTTC. It encodes CSVRLRGRGYTF. Looking up the rest from reference TRBV29-1 and TRBJ1-2 gives the full variable domain: SAVISQKPSRDICQRGTSLTIQCQVDSQVTMMFWYRQQPGQSLTLIATANQGSEATYESGFVIDKFPISRPNLTFSTLTVSNMSPEDSSIYLCSVRLRGRGYTFGSGTRLTVV.

A note on this clone: Compared with germline, one end of the junction differs, possibly owing to a read error. V usage is TRBV5-1 and J usage is TRBJ2-3, with 9 bases identical to TRBD1. Germline V gene lookup returns CDR1 SGHRS and CDR2 YFSETQ. The CDR3 extends over 14 amino acids. CDR3 sequence reads: CASRLDRGRDTQYF. CDR3 bases: TGCGCCAGCAGATTGGACAGGGGAAGGGATACGCAGTATTTT.

This clone turned up a few times. The V gene is TRBV28, the J gene TRBJ2-2; TRBD2 might be the D (5 bases). The CDR3 extends over 14 amino acids. The germline V gene has CDR1 MDHEN and CDR2 SYDVKM. Trimming took 8 bases from V and 2 from J, leaving 12 bases between them. The CDR3 DNA is TGTGCCAGCGTCCGGGAAACCAACACCGGGGAGCTGTTTTTT. Translated, it gives CASVRETNTGELFF.

The J gene is TRBJ2-2, the V gene TRBV5-1; the match to TRBD2 covers 7 bases. Germline V gene data show CDR1 as SGHRS and CDR2 as YFSETQ. Unmatched junction bases numbered 10, after V lost 8 bases and J lost 0 bases. The CDR3 loop spans 16 amino acids. This CDR3 reads CASGRGGRSNTGELFF. The CDR3 DNA reads TGCGCCAGTGGCCGCGGGGGACGGTCGAACACCGGGGAGCTGTTTTTT.

This clone was recorded a few times. The chain combines TRBV28 with TRBJ1-1, with 7 bases matching TRBD1. The CDR3 runs 12 residues. Germline V CDR1 and CDR2: MDHEN, SYDVKM. With 7 bases clipped from V and 11 bases from J, the junction kept 10 bases outside the gene matches. The CDR3 reads CASTPNRGAAFF. The CDR3 nucleotides read TGTGCCAGCACCCCTAACAGGGGCGCGGCTTTCTTT. Combining the CDR3 with reference TRBV28 and TRBJ1-1 gives the whole variable domain DVKVTQSSRYLVKRTGEKVFLECVQDMDHENMFWYRQDPGLGLRLIYFSYDVKMKEKGDIPEGYSVSREKKERFSLILESASTNQTSMYLCASTPNRGAAFFGQGTRLTVV.

This clone was seen a handful of times. Sequence at one end of the junction differs from germline and may be a read error. The chain joins TRBV7-7 to TRBJ2-1; D gene uncertain. Germline CDR1 SSHAT, CDR2 FNYEAQ (reference sequence). The CDR3 length is 13 residues. The CDR3 reads CASSLDSGNEQFF. The CDR3 region has the DNA TGTGCTAGCAGCTTAGATTCGGGCAATGAGCAGTTCTTC.

This clone was seen a few times. The chain carries TRBV7-2 and TRBJ1-1; D not resolved. This CDR3 comprises 12 residues. The germline V gene has CDR1 SGHTA and CDR2 FQGNSA. The V end was cut by 6 bases, the J end by 3 bases, with 8 bases between. DNA for the CDR3: TGTGCCAGCAGTTTGACCTACACTGAAGCTTTCTTT. Amino acids: CASSLTYTEAFF.

Turning to this clone: Being one base from a much bigger clone, this may be a read error. The chain couples TRBV28 to TRBJ2-1, with 7 bases aligning to TRBD2. Losses at the gene ends were 8 bases for V and 5 bases for J; bases not matched to a gene: 9. The CDR3 is 14 amino acids. Per the germline V gene, CDR1 is MDHEN and CDR2 is SYDVKM. The CDR3 DNA sequence: TGTGCCAGCCGCGGGGGTGCGAAGGACAATGAGCAGTTCTTC. Residues: CASRGGAKDNEQFF.

A few counts support this clone. The chain has TRBV7-6 and TRBJ2-3, with 11 bases identical to TRBD2. The CDR3 extends over 14 amino acids. The V gene end was trimmed by 6 bases and the J gene end by 3 bases; junction bases not matched to a gene: 2. Germline CDR1 is SGHVS and CDR2 is FNYEAQ. DNA of the CDR3: TGTGCCAGCAGACGGACTAGCGGGACAGATACGCAGTATTTT. Its translation is CASRRTSGTDTQYF.

In its sample, this clone was seen a few times. V is TRBV5-4 and J is TRBJ2-5; 11 bases are a match to TRBD2. The V segment lost 0 bases and the J segment 1 base; nucleotides outside the gene matches: 8. Germline CDR1 SGHNT, CDR2 YYREEE (reference sequence). CDR3 size: 18 residues. The CDR3 here is CASSLGGSGTSGQETQYF. Written as DNA, the CDR3 is TGTGCCAGCAGCTTGGGTGGCTCCGGGACTAGCGGCCAAGAGACCCAGTACTTC. The full variable domain, completed using reference TRBV5-4 and TRBJ2-5, is ETGVTQSPTHLIKTRGQQVTLRCSSQSGHNTVSWYQQALGQGPQFIFQYYREEENGRGNFPPRFSGLQFPNYSSELNVNALELDDSALYLCASSLGGSGTSGQETQYFGPGTRLLVL.

This clone was seen a few times. The chain carries TRBV25-1 and TRBJ2-5; D unresolved. The germline gives CDR1 MGHDK, CDR2 SYGVNS. Trimming left V 8 bases short and J 2 bases short, with 6 bases between. CDR3 size: 11 residues. The CDR3 sequence: CASGVQETQYF. The CDR3 DNA is TGTGCCAGCGGGGTACAAGAGACCCAGTACTTC. The full variable domain, completed using reference TRBV25-1 and TRBJ2-5, is EADIYQTPRYLVIGTGKKITLECSQTMGHDKMYWYQQDPGMELHLIHYSYGVNSTEKGDLSSESTVSRIRTEHFPLTLESARPSHTSQYLCASGVQETQYFGPGTRLLVL.

This clone was seen a handful of times. The CDR3, as DNA: TGTGCCAGCAGCTTAAACCCGAATGAAAAACTGTTTTTT. Its translation: CASSLNPNEKLFF. V gene TRBV7-2 combines with J gene TRBJ1-4; D gene uncertain. This CDR3 region has 13 residues. The germline gives CDR1 SGHTA, CDR2 FQGNSA. Trimming removed 2 bases at V and 5 bases at J, with 6 bases between.

This chain joins TRBV7-3 and TRBJ2-1, with 14 bases fitting TRBD2. Germline CDR1 and CDR2: SGHTA and FQGTGA. J lost 8 bases, V lost 4 bases, and 13 bases had no gene match. This CDR3 contains 18 residues. The CDR3 DNA sequence: TGTGCCAGCAGCTCCCCAGTAACCGGGACTAGCGGGAGATATGAGCAGTTCTTC. Amino acids: CASSSPVTGTSGRYEQFF. The variable domain in full, completed from reference TRBV7-3 and TRBJ2-1, reads GAGVSQTPSNKVTEKGKYVELRCDPISGHTALYWYRQSLGQGPEFLIYFQGTGAADDSGLPNDRFFAVRPEGSVSTLKIQRTERGDSAVYLCASSSPVTGTSGRYEQFFGPGTRLTVL.